This T cell receptor beta chain was observed in a study of blood T cell repertoires in COVID-19. The overall study: Collection of acute and convalescent COVID-19 samples took place in the United States, Italy and Spain. PBMCs, B-cell-depleted T cells, or T cells provided the cDNA or gDNA that made up the material.

Here immunoSEQ multiplex PCR was the method, and the copy in TCRdb shows in-frame clones only, minus some. The sample comprises roughly 220,000 clones, 86% of which are singletons, and over 3% rests with the top ten. Looked up from germline, CDR1 is SGHTA and CDR2 is FQGNSA. The V end was cut by 3 bases, the J end by 10 bases, with 24 bases between. The CDR3 runs 16 residues. Ages ranged from about 18 to 90 years, with residence in around 24 US areas. What was sequenced was PBMCs or T cells enriched from blood (not recorded which). The rearrangement links TRBV7-2 to TRBJ1-1, with D possibly TRBD1 on 5 matching bases. This clonotype originated in a woman aged 40 to 55 with acute COVID-19. This CDR3 reads CASSFDFRGSTGGAFF. The CDR3 region has the DNA TGTGCCAGCAGCTTCGACTTCCGGGGGTCAACCGGCGGAGCTTTCTTT. The full variable domain, its missing parts supplied by reference TRBV7-2 and TRBJ1-1, is GAGVSQSPSNKVTEKGKDVELRCDPISGHTALYWYRQSLGQGLEFLIYFQGNSAPDKSGLPSDRFSAERTGGSVSTLTIQRTQQEDSAVYLCASSFDFRGSTGGAFFGQGTRLTVV.